The present T cell receptor beta chain was sequenced within a study of blood T cell repertoires in COVID-19. Participant age was about 18 to 100 years, and participants resided in about two dozen US areas. This clone was counted a few times. One junction end disagrees with the germline gene, perhaps due to a read error. From germline, CDR1 is KGHSH and CDR2 LQKENI. The CDR3 sequence is 16 residues long. The data were produced by immunoSEQ multiplex PCR, yet TCRdb's version contains in-frame clones alone and is incomplete. The sample has 250,000 to 350,000 clones; nearly 90% are singletons. The sequencing sample was made of PBMCs or T cells enriched from blood (not recorded which). The TCR was taken from a woman between 18 and 30 years old with acute COVID-19. This rearrangement joins TRBV18 to TRBJ1-6; 9 bases match TRBD1. The CDR3 is CASSPQGAGGNSPLHF. The CDR3 region has the DNA TGTGCCAGCTCGCCACAGGGGGCCGGCGGCAATTCACCCCTCCACTTT.